What follows are 20 T cell receptor beta chains derived from one specimen sequenced in a study of control samples from healthy donors and cancer patients. Repertoires were generated with immunoSEQ multiplex PCR, while TCRdb's copy carries only in-frame clones and drops some. The sample records roughly 450,000 clones, over 75% being singletons. The specimen was PBMCs. These receptors came from a man in his forties with head and neck cancer.

This clone was found once. The chain carries TRBV28 and TRBJ1-6, with TRBD1 as a possible D gene (6 bases). The CDR3 runs to 15 residues. CDR1 and CDR2 (germline): MDHEN, SYDVKM. Trimming left V 7 bases short and J 6 bases short, with 16 bases between. Here the CDR3 DNA reads TGTGCCAGCAACCCCCGGGGGCGAACTAATTCACCCCTCCACTTT. Residues: CASNPRGRTNSPLHF.

The V and J genes are TRBV27 and TRBJ1-5, with D possibly TRBD1 on 6 matching bases. Germline V gene data show CDR1 as MNHEY and CDR2 as SMNVEV (reference sequence). V lost 5 bases and J lost 5, with 16 bases in between. The CDR3 is 15 residues long. CDR3 sequence: CASSASGVPYQPQHF. The CDR3 coding sequence is TGTGCCAGCAGTGCCTCAGGGGTCCCTTATCAGCCCCAGCATTTT.

The chain combines TRBV6-2 or TRBV6-3 with TRBJ2-1; a possible D gene is TRBD1 (5 bases). The germline CDR1 and CDR2 sequences are MNHEY and SVGEGT. The CDR3 length is 17 residues. V lost 2 bases to trimming and J lost 2 bases, with 16 bases between them. This CDR3 reads CASSYPLVGPPYNEQFF. DNA for the CDR3: TGTGCCAGCAGTTACCCTTTGGTGGGGCCCCCCTACAATGAGCAGTTCTTC.

The J gene is TRBJ2-7, the V gene TRBV3-1 (or the pseudogene TRBV3-2); 10 nucleotides match TRBD2. After removal of 4 bases from V and 6 bases from J, the junction contained 9 bases not matched to a gene. The CDR3 length is 15 residues. The germline gives CDR1 LGHDT, CDR2 YNNKEL (reference sequence). The CDR3 loop reads CASSRERGGLVEQYF. CDR3 bases: TGTGCCAGCAGCCGAGAGCGGGGGGGACTAGTCGAGCAGTACTTC.

The V and J genes are TRBV7-8 and TRBJ2-3; possible D gene TRBD2, 5 bases. The CDR3 is 15 residues long. Germline V gene lookup returns CDR1 SGHVS and CDR2 FQNEAQ. The germline V and J ends were trimmed by 1 base and 6 bases, with 14 bases remaining between them. The CDR3: CASSLESRRLDTQYF. The CDR3 DNA sequence: TGTGCCAGCAGCTTAGAGTCCAGGAGGCTGGATACGCAGTATTTT.

V is TRBV27 and J is TRBJ1-6; a weak D match, TRBD1 (6 bases). The CDR3 is 14 amino acids. Germline loops: CDR1 MNHEY, CDR2 SMNVEV (reference sequence). Trimming took off 8 bases at V and 5 bases at J, with 13 bases between the two ends. The DNA of the CDR3 is TGTGCCAGCGGGGTCAAGGGGGATAATTCACCCCTCCACTTT. This gives the protein CASGVKGDNSPLHF.

The V gene is TRBV5-1, the J gene TRBJ2-3; TRBD1 or TRBD2 may be the D gene (7 bases each). V gave up 4 bases and J gave up 2 bases, with 17 bases separating them. CDR1 SGHRS and CDR2 YFSETQ come from the germline V gene. The CDR3 sequence is 16 residues long. The CDR3 here is CASSPAGTVDTDTQYF. The DNA for the CDR3 is TGCGCCAGCAGCCCAGCGGGGACAGTAGACACAGATACGCAGTATTTT.

The CDR3 is CSVEMGNNQPQHF. CDR3 nucleotide sequence: TGCAGCGTTGAAATGGGGAACAATCAGCCCCAGCATTTT. The rearrangement uses TRBV29-1 and TRBJ1-5, with D unclear. Germline V lookup: CDR1 SQVTM, CDR2 ANQGSEA. This CDR3 spans 13 amino acids. Trimming took off 2 bases at V and 3 bases at J, with 8 bases between the two ends.

This chain joins TRBV9 and TRBJ1-2; D is unresolved. V lost 3 bases and J lost 8, with 11 bases in between. CDR1 is SGDLS, CDR2 YYNGEE, per germline. This CDR3 has 12 amino acids. The CDR3: CASSEGAWGYTF. In DNA form, the CDR3 reads TGTGCCAGCAGCGAAGGCGCCTGGGGCTACACCTTC.

Only a few counts were recorded for this clone. The rearrangement uses TRBV7-9 and TRBJ1-5; 8 bases match TRBD1. The germline CDR1 and CDR2 sequences are SEHNR and FQNEAQ (reference sequence). This CDR3 is built from 16 residues. The junction had 5 bases not matched to a gene; V was cut back by 4 bases and J by 0 bases. CDR3 coding DNA: TGTGCCAGCAGCTCGACAGGGGACCTTAGCAATCAGCCCCAGCATTTT. This sequence encodes CASSSTGDLSNQPQHF.

This sequence joins TRBV6-6 and TRBJ2-5; D gene unclear. Per germline, CDR1 MNHNY and CDR2 SVGAGI (reference sequence). Trimming removed 2 bases from V and 1 base from J, with 11 bases in between. CDR3 length equals 15 residues. Written as DNA, the CDR3 is TGTGCCAGCAGTTACACGAAGGAGCCCCAAGAGACCCAGTACTTC. It specifies CASSYTKEPQETQYF.

The table lists this clone with a count of one. The chain employs TRBV6-5 and TRBJ1-2, with D possibly TRBD1 on 6 matching bases. The CDR3 loop spans 13 amino acids. Trimming shortened V by 7 bases and J by 2 bases, and 11 bases separated the two germline ends. CDR1 and CDR2 from the germline V gene are MNHEY and SVGAGI. CDR3 sequence: CASTGTPNYGYTF. In DNA form, the CDR3 reads TGTGCCAGCACCGGGACACCCAACTATGGCTACACCTTC.

The chain employs TRBV24-1 and TRBJ2-1; tentative D call: TRBD1 (5 bases). Trimming shortened V by 10 bases and J by 10 bases, and 13 bases separated the two germline ends. There are 11 residues in the CDR3. Looked up from germline, CDR1 is KGHDR and CDR2 is SFDVKD. The CDR3, as DNA: TGTGCCACTGGGGCAGGCGAAGAGCAGTTCTTC. This sequence encodes CATGAGEEQFF.

V is TRBV19 and J is TRBJ2-1, with D possibly being TRBD2 (7 bases). The germline gives CDR1 LNHDA, CDR2 SQIVND (reference sequence). CDR3 length: 17 amino acids. Trimming left V 2 bases short and J 6 bases short, with 20 bases between. In DNA, the CDR3 is TGTGCCAGTAGTATACATTTGGGGGGGGCCGGGGCCAATGAGCAGTTCTTC. It yields the protein CASSIHLGGAGANEQFF.

With regard to this clone: Within the sample, other DNA sequences also encode this same CDR3. The V call is TRBV18, the J call TRBJ2-5; D gene uncertain. Deletions cut 1 base from V and 2 bases from J, with 5 bases between. Germline V lookup: CDR1 KGHSH, CDR2 LQKENI. There are 13 residues in the CDR3. In nucleotides, the CDR3 is TGTGCCAGCTCACCACAATTGCAAGAGACCCAGTACTTC. It is translated as CASSPQLQETQYF.

The chain couples TRBV19 to TRBJ1-5; tentatively, D is TRBD1 (5 bases). Germline loops: CDR1 LNHDA, CDR2 SQIVND (reference sequence). The CDR3 covers 13 residues. V lost 7 bases, J lost 7 bases, and 14 bases lay in between. The CDR3 nucleotides are TGTGCCAGTACTCCAAGGGGAGGACAGCCCCAGCATTTT. Its translation is CASTPRGGQPQHF.

This clone was found once. The V call is TRBV7-2, the J call TRBJ2-4; no clear D. Trimming took off 3 bases at V and 0 bases at J, with 9 bases between the two ends. The germline CDR1 and CDR2 sequences are SGHTA and FQGNSA. The CDR3 runs to 15 residues. CDR3: CASSFTAGAKNIQYF. In DNA, the CDR3 is TGTGCCAGCAGCTTTACCGCCGGAGCCAAAAACATTCAGTACTTC.

The V call is TRBV28, the J call TRBJ1-5, with TRBD1 as a possible D gene (6 bases). CDR3 length: 14 amino acids. CDR1 and CDR2 (germline): MDHEN, SYDVKM. V lost 1 base to trimming and J lost 7 bases, with 11 bases between them. The CDR3 sequence: CASSLSDRTQPQHF. CDR3 bases: TGTGCCAGCAGTTTATCAGACAGGACACAGCCCCAGCATTTT.

This sequence joins TRBV9 and TRBJ1-1; D uncertain. Germline CDR1 reads SGDLS; CDR2 reads YYNGEE. V was cut by 3 bases and J by 0 bases, with 12 bases left in between. This CDR3 is 15 amino acids long. The CDR3 bases are TGTGCCAGCAGCGCCCTCCCGGACCTGAACACTGAAGCTTTCTTT. Translation: CASSALPDLNTEAFF.

The V gene is TRBV6-5, the J gene TRBJ2-7; no clear D gene. Between the trimmed V and J ends, which lost 6 bases and 2 bases, there was a span of 8 bases. The germline V gene encodes CDR1 MNHEY and CDR2 SVGAGI. The length of the CDR3 is 12 residues. CDR3 DNA: TGTGCCAGCAGCGGCGGCACCTACGAGCAGTACTTC. Translation gives CASSGGTYEQYF.